This T cell receptor (beta chain) came from a study of graft-versus-host responses after intestinal transplantation. V was pared by 0 bases and J by 0 bases, with 12 bases between. The CDR3 extends over 17 amino acids. CDR1 is SGHTS, CDR2 YDEGEE, per germline. Points on this clone: Its antigen is unidentified.

Clones were sequenced by immunoSEQ multiplex PCR, and TCRdb holds only the in-frame ones, with some missing. The sample consists of about 88,000 clones, roughly 88% of them appearing once. The rearrangement uses TRBV5-8 and TRBJ1-4; D unresolved. Sequences were derived from unstimulated CD4+ T cells sorted from spleen or lymph node cells, sampled before intestinal transplant. This TCR came from a human donor who received an intestinal transplant. The CDR3 DNA reads TGTGCCAGCAGCTTGGCCTCGACTGCTGCAACTAATGAAAAACTGTTTTTT. Translated, it gives CASSLASTAATNEKLFF.